This T cell receptor (beta chain) was observed in a study of siplizumab effects on memory and regulatory T cells (dated by TCRdb to about 2019). General notes on the study: The effect of the anti-CD2 antibody siplizumab on alloreactive T-cell subsets was examined in allogeneic mixed lymphocyte reactions constructed from human PBMCs. Study-wide findings and limitations: Sequences below about 10^-5 frequency were poorly captured, so only a minor fraction of alloreactive clones could be mapped to unstimulated subsets. Among mappable alloreactive CD4+ clones, an average Treg-derived fraction of roughly 71% was observed with siplizumab, compared with more than 25% in control reactions. The cumulative frequency of alloreactive sequences traceable to unstimulated CD4+ memory T cells was significantly reduced by siplizumab. Roughly 80-97% of proliferating CD4+ or CD8+ clones could not be assigned a naive or memory phenotype. Whether proliferating Tregs from siplizumab cultures were suppressive was not functionally confirmed. Unstimulated naive T cells appeared to be more diverse than memory T cells, and naive cells seemed to make a substantial contribution to the alloresponse.

To note about this clone: Its recognized antigen is unknown. It has no much larger one-base neighbor in the sample; base qualities were not kept.

The CDR3 spans 17 residues, from the cysteine through the phenylalanine. Just CDR3 DNA is preserved here, 51 bases in frame from base 1. Sequences SGDLS (CDR1) and YYNGEE (CDR2) are obtained from the germline V gene. V is shortened by 4 bases, J by 1 base, and the region joining them spans 19 bases. In three donor pairs, further sequencing was done on unstimulated CD8+ naive, CD4+ memory, CD8+ TEMRA, CD4+ naive and CD8+ effector memory subsets. Sorted unstimulated T cells and proliferating T cells recovered from mixed lymphocyte reactions were subjected to TCRbeta CDR3 sequencing. Fresh whole blood from about 9 HLA-typed healthy donors was used as the source from which PBMCs were isolated. The protocol used for the library was the immunoSEQ multiplex PCR assay. Some 100,000 TCR templates per sample were assayed by the deep sequencing platform. Genomic DNA extracted from sorted T cells was the material used for TCRbeta CDR3 sequencing. Turning to the authors' computational methods: Clonal analysis of TCRbeta CDR3 data was done in the R programming language. Alloreactive CD4+ and CD8+ clones were identified by comparing unstimulated samples to CFSE-low samples taken after the reaction. Regulatory or non-regulatory origin was assigned to alloreactive CD4+ clones by matching of sequences to sorted unstimulated Treg and non-Treg repertoires. TCRdb holds this immuneACCESS table with in-frame rearrangements only. Some clones are missing; in checked studies, unresolved V genes explain under half, and the rest has no known cause. The V and J calls and the clone size are those of that table, but D and trimming were determined from the DNA. For this sample there are tens of thousands of clones; roughly 90% appear just once. Jointly, the top ten make up around 0.25% of the sample.

Recombination connected TRBV9 to TRBJ2-3, and the D gene may be TRBD1, 8 bases matching. Sequencing was performed on naive CD4+ T cells sorted from blood. The sample's cell subset or site, from its label and the paper: unstimulated naive T cells. This TCR was recovered from a human donor in good health. CDR3 sequence: CASSKTQGGLGTDTQYF. The DNA reads as follows: TGTGCCAGCAGCAAAACACAGGGGGGGTTGGGCACAGATACGCAGTATTTT.